These 13 T cell receptor beta chains originate from one sample sequenced in a study of cytomegalovirus exposure and HLA in healthy donors. The PCR had 60 Vbeta and 13 Jbeta primers. TCRdb's table, derived via immunoSEQ multiplex PCR, lists solely in-frame clones and lacks some. The sample shows approximately 76,000 clones, roughly 60% of them seen only once. Sequencing used PBMCs. Receptors originate from a man aged 25-45 years in good health and CMV-seropositive.

The rearrangement joins TRBV27 to TRBJ2-3, with 10 nucleotides matching TRBD2. Trimming removed 7 bases from V and 4 bases from J; junction bases left unmatched: 5. CDR3 size: 14 residues. Germline V gene sequence: CDR1 MNHEY, CDR2 SMNVEV (reference sequence). The CDR3 is CASNASGGPDTQYF. The CDR3 DNA follows: TGTGCCAGCAATGCTAGCGGGGGCCCAGATACGCAGTATTTT.

This sequence joins TRBV5-1 and TRBJ1-2, with D unresolved. The V gene lost 0 bases and the J gene lost 2 bases, with 8 bases spanning the gap. This CDR3 comprises 14 residues. The V gene's germline CDR1 is SGHRS and CDR2 YFSETQ. The CDR3 is CASSLGEENYGYTF. CDR3 in DNA: TGCGCCAGCAGCTTGGGCGAGGAGAACTATGGCTACACCTTC. The complete variable domain, with remaining parts taken from reference TRBV5-1 and TRBJ1-2, reads KAGVTQTPRYLIKTRGQQVTLSCSPISGHRSVSWYQQTPGQGLQFLFEYFSETQRNKGNFPGRFSGRQFSNSRSEMNVSTLELGDSALYLCASSLGEENYGYTFGSGTRLTVV.

As DNA, the CDR3 is TGTGCCATGCAGGGCCCTACCTACGAGCAGTACTTC. Its translation: CAMQGPTYEQYF. The chain uses TRBV6-1 and TRBJ2-7; perhaps TRBD1 as D (5 bases). The CDR3 extends over 12 amino acids. The V gene lost 10 bases and the J gene lost 2 bases, with 12 bases spanning the gap. CDR1 MNHNS and CDR2 SASEGT come from the germline V gene.

J is TRBJ2-1 and V is TRBV9, with TRBD2 identical over 9 bases. There are 16 residues in the CDR3. Germline CDR1 reads SGDLS; CDR2 reads YYNGEE. The J segment lost 8 bases and the V segment lost 4 bases, leaving 13 bases of the junction unmatched. CDR3: CASSSVGLAGRDEQFF. The CDR3 nucleotides are TGTGCCAGCAGCTCAGTAGGGCTAGCGGGAAGGGATGAGCAGTTCTTC.

This chain joins TRBV6-1 and TRBJ2-1; 7 bases match TRBD1. Germline values: CDR1 MNHNS, CDR2 SASEGT. The trim removed 4 bases at V and 4 bases at J, leaving 4 bases unmatched. The CDR3 runs 14 residues. The CDR3 region is CASSAGTAYNEQFF. The CDR3 DNA reads TGTGCCAGCAGTGCCGGGACAGCTTACAATGAGCAGTTCTTC.

This clone was picked up a small number of times. This rearrangement joins TRBV6-1 to TRBJ2-5; no definite D call. With 7 bases removed from V and 3 bases from J, the gap between germline ends came to 12 bases. Germline assignment: CDR1 MNHNS and CDR2 SASEGT. The CDR3 has 13 amino acids. The CDR3 loop is CASKLPIEETQYF. CDR3 DNA sequence: TGTGCCAGCAAGTTGCCGATAGAAGAGACCCAGTACTTC.

This clone was detected once. The same CDR3 arises from other DNA sequences in this sample as well. This chain links TRBV5-1 with TRBJ2-3; 10 nucleotides align to TRBD2. J lost 1 base, V lost 2 bases, and 4 bases had no gene match. The CDR3 is 16 residues long. CDR1 SGHRS and CDR2 YFSETQ come from the germline V gene. The CDR3 nucleotides are TGCGCCAGCAGCTTAGTTCTAGCGGGGGGCACAGATACGCAGTATTTT. As protein: CASSLVLAGGTDTQYF.

This clone was found a few times. This sequence joins TRBV2 and TRBJ1-2; D is perhaps TRBD1 (5 bases). Germline CDR1 reads SNHLY; CDR2 reads FYNNEI. V was shortened by 7 bases and J by 1 base, with 16 bases between the two germline ends. There are 15 residues in the CDR3. The CDR3 loop is CASTEDGGVNYGYTF. As DNA, the CDR3 is TGTGCCAGCACCGAGGACGGGGGGGTTAACTATGGCTACACCTTC. The variable domain in full, completed from reference TRBV2 and TRBJ1-2, reads EPEVTQTPSHQVTQMGQEVILRCVPISNHLYFYWYRQILGQKVEFLVSFYNNEISEKSEIFDDQFSVERPDGSNFTLKIRSTKLEDSAMYFCASTEDGGVNYGYTFGSGTRLTVV.

This sequence joins TRBV7-2 and TRBJ2-7; 8 bases match TRBD1. The length of the CDR3 is 15 residues. Looked up from germline, CDR1 is SGHTA and CDR2 is FQGNSA. V shed 5 bases and J 1 base; nucleotides not matched to a gene: 7. CDR3 residues: CASSAKDRASYEQYF. CDR3 sequence (DNA): TGTGCCAGCAGCGCAAAGGACAGGGCATCCTACGAGCAGTACTTC.

This clone was seen a handful of times. V gene TRBV28 combines with J gene TRBJ2-5; D is unresolved. Germline values: CDR1 MDHEN, CDR2 SYDVKM. The CDR3 is made up of 12 amino acids. V was cut by 5 bases and J by 1 base, with 5 bases left in between. In DNA form, the CDR3 reads TGTGCCAGCAGTCCTTTCCAAGAGACCCAGTACTTC. It codes for CASSPFQETQYF.

This clone is a singleton in its sample. The genes are TRBV29-1 and TRBJ2-2; 11 nucleotides agree with TRBD2. Germline assignment: CDR1 SQVTM and CDR2 ANQGSEA. The CDR3 spans 13 residues. Trimming at V came to 4 bases and at J to 8 bases, leaving 3 bases not matched to a gene. CDR3 sequence reads: CSVVIAGGGELFF. As DNA, the CDR3 is TGCAGCGTTGTTATAGCGGGAGGGGGGGAGCTGTTTTTT.

The sample holds a few counts of this clone. DNA for the CDR3: TGTGCCAGCAGCCCCGGGACAGGGGGCGCCGAGACCCAGTACTTC. Translated: CASSPGTGGAETQYF. The gene calls are TRBV27 and TRBJ2-5; 12 bases agree with TRBD1. V lost 6 bases and J lost 5; bases outside the gene matches: 7. Per germline, CDR1 MNHEY and CDR2 SMNVEV (reference sequence). This CDR3 spans 15 amino acids.

This clone was recorded only once. The V and J genes are TRBV6-6 and TRBJ2-5; 12 bases agree with TRBD2. The V segment lost 7 bases and the J segment 5 bases; nucleotides outside the gene matches: 5. In germline, CDR1 is MNHNY, CDR2 SVGAGI (reference sequence). The CDR3 has 14 amino acids. CDR3 protein: CASMELAGGETQYF. CDR3 DNA: TGTGCCAGCATGGAGCTAGCGGGGGGGGAGACCCAGTACTTC.